This is a list of T cell receptor beta chains from one sample in a study of blood T cell repertoires in COVID-19. The protocol was immunoSEQ multiplex PCR, while the TCRdb copy is restricted to in-frame clones and leaves out a portion. Of a few hundred thousand clones listed, around 89% are singletons. Sequencing input: PBMCs or T cells enriched from blood (not recorded which). Receptors originate from a man aged 18 to 35 who had recovered from COVID-19. CDR3s include the opening cysteine and the closing phenylalanine or tryptophan. D genes are given only for firm matches. The size entry is marked missing in some rows and otherwise reads once, few, many or a size class.

v_gene,d_gene,j_gene,abundance,CDR3aa,CDR3nt
TRBV28,-,TRBJ2-7,-,CASRGAGPSSYEQYF,TGTGCCAGCCGGGGAGCAGGACCGAGCTCCTACGAGCAGTACTTC
TRBV7-8,-,TRBJ1-3,-,CASKIQGGESGNTIYF,TGTGCCAGCAAGATACAGGGTGGGGAGTCTGGAAACACCATATATTTT
TRBV7-9,-,TRBJ1-3,-,CASAGSGNTIYF,TGTGCCAGTGCAGGGTCTGGAAACACCATATATTTT
TRBV7-8,-,TRBJ1-5,-,CASSWSRGDQPQHF,TGTGCCAGCAGCTGGAGCAGGGGAGATCAGCCCCAGCATTTT
TRBV7-8,-,TRBJ2-7,-,CASSTRTVSYEQYF,TGTGCCAGCAGCACCCGGACAGTCTCCTACGAGCAGTACTTC
TRBV27,-,TRBJ1-5,once,CASSPLQGWDQPQHF,TGTGCCAGCAGTCCCCTACAGGGCTGGGATCAGCCCCAGCATTTT
TRBV3-1/TRBV3-2,-,TRBJ2-7,-,CASSQGTVTYEQYF,TGTGCCAGCAGCCAAGGGACAGTAACTTACGAGCAGTACTTC
TRBV5-1,-,TRBJ2-3,-,CASSPRVTDTQYF,TGCGCCAGCAGCCCCCGTGTAACAGATACGCAGTATTTT
TRBV7-9,TRBD2,TRBJ2-1,-,CASSPGLASYNEQFF,TGTGCCAGCAGCCCCGGACTAGCTTCTTACAATGAGCAGTTCTTC
TRBV6-1,TRBD1,TRBJ2-7,-,CASSERQGPHEQYF,TGTGCCAGCAGTGAAAGACAGGGCCCTCACGAGCAGTACTTC
TRBV5-1,TRBD1,TRBJ1-6,-,CASSLQGYNSPLHF,TGCGCCAGCAGCCTACAGGGGTATAATTCACCCCTCCACTTT
TRBV5-6,TRBD2,TRBJ2-3,-,CASSSSGGAPDTQYF,TGTGCCAGCAGCAGTAGCGGGGGGGCCCCAGATACGCAGTATTTT
TRBV7-2,TRBD2,TRBJ2-2,-,CASSFVLAGGGDTGELFF,TGTGCCAGCAGCTTTGTCCTAGCGGGAGGTGGGGACACCGGGGAGCTGTTTTTT
TRBV28,-,TRBJ1-4,-,CASSFRLANEKLFF,TGTGCCAGCAGTTTCAGGTTGGCTAATGAAAAACTGTTTTTT
TRBV14,-,TRBJ1-2,-,CASSQDPGYGYTF,TGTGCCAGCAGCCAAGATCCAGGGTATGGCTACACCTTC
TRBV29-1,-,TRBJ2-1,-,CSVGSTTYNEQFF,TGCAGCGTTGGAAGCACTACCTACAATGAGCAGTTCTTC
TRBV10-2,-,TRBJ1-3,few,CATRDSKGGNTIYF,TGCGCCACCCGGGACTCTAAAGGAGGAAACACCATATATTTT
TRBV6-5,-,TRBJ2-7,-,CASSYGGANHEQYF,TGTGCCAGCAGTTACGGGGGGGCTAACCACGAGCAGTACTTC
TRBV7-9,-,TRBJ1-1,-,CASSPGKWTEAFF,TGTGCCAGCAGCCCAGGGAAGTGGACTGAAGCTTTCTTT
TRBV5-6,TRBD1,TRBJ2-7,-,CASSLGTGYWEQYF,TGTGCCAGCAGCTTGGGGACAGGGTATTGGGAGCAGTACTTC
TRBV7-9,TRBD1,TRBJ2-2,-,CASSSGDRGNTGELFF,TGTGCCAGCAGCTCCGGGGACAGGGGGAACACCGGGGAGCTGTTTTTT
TRBV7-2,TRBD2,TRBJ2-1,once,CASSFPTSGGSYNEQFF,TGTGCCAGCAGCTTCCCGACTAGCGGGGGCTCCTACAATGAGCAGTTCTTC
TRBV5-1,-,TRBJ2-7,-,CASSLSQGLSYEQYF,TGCGCCAGCAGCTTGAGCCAGGGTCTCTCCTACGAGCAGTACTTC
TRBV5-8,-,TRBJ2-1,-,CASSPLHDEQFF,TGTGCCAGCAGCCCCTTACACGATGAGCAGTTCTTC
TRBV12-3/TRBV12-4,-,TRBJ1-5,-,CASSAGNQPQHF,TGTGCCAGCAGCGCAGGTAATCAGCCCCAGCATTTT
TRBV6-2/TRBV6-3,-,TRBJ1-5,-,CASSMRSSNQPQHF,TGTGCCAGCAGTATGAGGTCTAGCAATCAGCCCCAGCATTTT
TRBV18,TRBD1,TRBJ1-3,-,CASSTGQGGNTIYF,TGTGCCAGCTCGACGGGACAGGGGGGAAACACCATATATTTT
TRBV3-1/TRBV3-2,-,TRBJ2-7,-,CASSRQGLGSYEQYF,TGTGCCAGCAGCCGTCAGGGATTAGGATCCTACGAGCAGTACTTC
TRBV5-1,TRBD1,TRBJ1-3,-,CASSPTGTGNTIYF,TGCGCCAGCAGCCCGACAGGGACTGGAAACACCATATATTTT
TRBV5-1,TRBD2,TRBJ2-1,-,CASSLTSGKGPPITEQFF,TGCGCCAGCAGCCTGACTAGCGGGAAGGGGCCCCCAATCACTGAGCAGTTCTTC
TRBV11-3,-,TRBJ2-2,-,CASSVSGGNTGELFF,TGTGCCAGCTCAGTTTCGGGGGGCAACACCGGGGAGCTGTTTTTT
TRBV3-1/TRBV3-2,TRBD1,TRBJ1-2,-,CASSQPDRAGGYTF,TGTGCCAGCAGCCAACCGGACAGGGCTGGAGGCTACACCTTC
TRBV5-8,TRBD1,TRBJ1-2,-,CASSQGQGTMGGTF,TGTGCCAGCAGCCAGGGACAGGGAACTATGGGGGGCACCTTC
TRBV5-6,TRBD1,TRBJ1-1,-,CASSFQGTGNTEAFF,TGTGCCAGCAGCTTCCAGGGGACAGGGAACACTGAAGCTTTCTTT
TRBV7-9,-,TRBJ2-2,-,CASSLRSPGNTGELFF,TGTGCCAGCAGCTTAAGGTCACCGGGGAACACCGGGGAGCTGTTTTTT
TRBV7-9,-,TRBJ2-1,-,CASSFEGSNEQFF,TGTGCCAGCAGCTTCGAGGGCAGCAATGAGCAGTTCTTC
TRBV27,-,TRBJ1-2,-,CASSLSRTANYGYTF,TGTGCCAGCAGTTTATCCCGGACAGCTAACTATGGCTACACCTTC
TRBV7-9,TRBD1,TRBJ2-1,-,CASRHRDRAYNEQFF,TGTGCCAGCAGACACAGGGACAGAGCCTACAATGAGCAGTTCTTC
TRBV27,-,TRBJ2-7,-,CASSSEGRHSYEQYF,TGTGCCAGCAGCTCGGAGGGGAGGCACTCCTACGAGCAGTACTTC
TRBV10-2,TRBD2,TRBJ2-5,-,CASASGGPQETQYF,TGCGCCAGTGCTAGCGGGGGGCCTCAAGAGACCCAGTACTTC
TRBV9,-,TRBJ2-1,-,CASSPGPAEYNEQFF,TGTGCCAGCAGTCCCGGGCCAGCGGAGTACAATGAGCAGTTCTTC
TRBV27,-,TRBJ2-7,-,CASSLTGPSEQYF,TGTGCCAGCAGCCTAACTGGTCCAAGCGAGCAGTACTTC
TRBV9,TRBD2,TRBJ2-1,-,CASSVESGRYNEQFF,TGTGCCAGCAGCGTTGAGAGCGGGAGATACAATGAGCAGTTCTTC